This entry lists 31 T cell receptor beta chains sequenced from one sample in a study of cytomegalovirus exposure and HLA in healthy donors. Sequencing was performed with immunoSEQ multiplex PCR; in TCRdb, only in-frame clones are kept and a portion is missing. The repertoire has approximately 260,000 clones, 86% of them found once; the top ten carry 0.95% to 1.1%. The specimen was PBMCs. Receptors originate from a woman aged 18-29 years in good health and CMV-seronegative.

The V and J genes are TRBV29-1 and TRBJ2-1; 12 bases align to TRBD2. Germline V gives CDR1 SQVTM, CDR2 ANQGSEA. Trimming at V came to 5 bases and at J to 7 bases, leaving 12 bases not matched to a gene. The CDR3 spans 16 residues. CDR3 sequence reads: CSVLPWTSGEKNEQFF. In DNA form, the CDR3 reads TGCAGCGTTCTACCTTGGACTAGCGGGGAAAAGAATGAGCAGTTCTTC.

The gene calls are TRBV15 and TRBJ1-5, with 9 bases aligning to TRBD1. Germline V gene lookup returns CDR1 LNHNV and CDR2 YYDKDF (reference sequence). V lost 0 bases to trimming and J lost 4 bases; unmatched junction nucleotides: 13. The CDR3 sequence is 19 residues long. This CDR3 is CATSRDRTLQGAWNQPQHF. CDR3 DNA sequence: TGTGCCACCAGCAGAGATCGGACTTTACAGGGGGCCTGGAATCAGCCCCAGCATTTT.

This clone was observed a few times. The gene calls are TRBV7-9 and TRBJ2-1; 7 nucleotides match TRBD2. The CDR3 runs 14 residues. V gave up 0 bases and J gave up 9 bases; unmatched junction bases: 5. Germline V gene data show CDR1 as SEHNR and CDR2 as FQNEAQ (reference sequence). CDR3 nucleotides: TGTGCCAGCAGCTTAGCGGGAGGGCAAGGTGAGCAGTTCTTC. This codes for CASSLAGGQGEQFF.

The chain recombines TRBV6-1 with TRBJ2-7, with TRBD2 matching 11 bases. The germline V gene encodes CDR1 MNHNS and CDR2 SASEGT. V lost 0 bases to trimming and J lost 2 bases; unmatched junction nucleotides: 3. There are 16 residues in the CDR3. Here the CDR3 reads CASSEALSGGAYEQYF. DNA of the CDR3: TGTGCCAGCAGTGAAGCGCTTAGCGGGGGGGCCTACGAGCAGTACTTC.

The V call is TRBV30, the J call TRBJ2-7; TRBD2 matches at 11 bases. The V gene end was trimmed by 7 bases and the J gene end by 2 bases; junction bases not matched to a gene: 4. The germline CDR1 and CDR2 sequences are GTSNPN and SVGIG (reference sequence). The CDR3 sequence is 13 residues long. CDR3 residues: CASTSGKAYEQYF. Here the CDR3 DNA reads TGTGCCTCGACTAGCGGGAAAGCCTACGAGCAGTACTTC.

The rearrangement links TRBV27 to TRBJ2-3, with 10 bases lining up with TRBD2. Per the germline V gene, CDR1 is MNHEY and CDR2 is SMNVEV (reference sequence). The CDR3 length is 17 residues. V lost 5 bases and J lost 2; bases outside the gene matches: 10. The DNA for the CDR3 is TGTGCCAGCAGTCCCCTAGGTAGCGGGGGGACCACAGATACGCAGTATTTT. Translated, it gives CASSPLGSGGTTDTQYF.

The chain couples TRBV7-8 to TRBJ2-1, with D possibly being TRBD2 (5 bases). From germline, CDR1 is SGHVS and CDR2 FQNEAQ. V lost 3 bases to trimming and J lost 4 bases, with 22 bases between them. The CDR3 contains 18 residues. The CDR3 reads CASSFCGSICYLYNEQFF. The CDR3 bases are TGTGCCAGCAGCTTCTGCGGGTCTATTTGTTACCTTTACAATGAGCAGTTCTTC.

CDR3 sequence (DNA): TGCGCCAGCAGCAACCGGGACAGGTTAAGCTATGGCTACACCTTC. Translating gives CASSNRDRLSYGYTF. The V call is TRBV4-3, the J call TRBJ1-2, with TRBD1 identical over 8 bases. Germline CDR1 and CDR2: LGHNA and YSLEER. The CDR3 runs to 15 residues. V was pared by 5 bases and J by 4 bases, with 9 bases of the junction left unmatched.

V and J are TRBV7-2 and TRBJ1-2; D is perhaps TRBD1 (5 bases). Looked up from germline, CDR1 is SGHTA and CDR2 is FQGNSA. The CDR3 runs to 16 residues. V lost 5 bases to trimming and J lost 4 bases, with 20 bases between them. CDR3 sequence (DNA): TGTGCCAGCAGCCCGGTGGTCCCGGGGGGGGGCTATGGCTACACCTTC. This translates into CASSPVVPGGGYGYTF.

The rearrangement joins TRBV5-1 to TRBJ2-7, with a tentative D call TRBD1 (5 bases). The CDR3 spans 14 residues. Germline V gene data show CDR1 as SGHRS and CDR2 as YFSETQ. V was trimmed by 3 bases and J by 3 bases, leaving 13 bases between them. CDR3 in amino acids: CASSSTDRHYEQYF. CDR3 sequence (DNA): TGCGCCAGCAGCTCGACCGACAGACACTACGAGCAGTACTTC.

V is TRBV28 and J is TRBJ2-7; D is perhaps TRBD2 (7 bases). In germline, CDR1 is MDHEN, CDR2 SYDVKM. This CDR3 has 17 residues. The V end lost 0 bases, the J end lost 0 bases, and 15 bases lay between the germline ends. The CDR3 DNA reads TGTGCCAGCAGTTTATGGTCAGGGGAGGGCAGCTCCTACGAGCAGTACTTC. Residues: CASSLWSGEGSSYEQYF.

The chain carries TRBV18 and TRBJ2-7; possible D gene TRBD2, 5 bases. The ends were cut back, 3 bases at V and 3 bases at J, with 15 bases in the middle. CDR3 length equals 15 residues. Germline CDR1 is KGHSH and CDR2 is LQKENI. CDR3 in amino acids: CASSPRSGVLYEQYF. The CDR3 bases are TGTGCCAGCTCACCTCGATCCGGGGTTCTCTACGAGCAGTACTTC.

The rearrangement joins TRBV12-2 to TRBJ2-7; the D segment call TRBD2 is taken from the table without a DNA check. TRBV12-2 is annotated as a pseudogene. CDR3 length equals 20 residues. The CDR3 bases are TGTGCAAGTCGCTTAGCAACCGGCGTAATTCTCCTAGCGGGAGGTCGGGAGCAGTACTTC. Translation gives CASRLATGVILLAGGREQYF.

This clone has just one count. This chain connects TRBV18 to TRBJ2-1, with D perhaps matching TRBD2 (5 bases). V gave up 3 bases and J gave up 5 bases, with 11 bases separating them. Germline-derived CDR1 and CDR2 are KGHSH and LQKENI. This CDR3 has 14 residues. CDR3 DNA: TGTGCCAGCTCACCTACGGGAATCCACAATGAGCAGTTCTTC. Its protein product is CASSPTGIHNEQFF.

This chain links TRBV15 with TRBJ2-3; 11 bases match TRBD1. Germline V gene data show CDR1 as LNHNV and CDR2 as YYDKDF (reference sequence). J was trimmed by 3 bases and V by 0 bases; bases with no gene match: 8. The CDR3 spans 18 residues. The CDR3, as DNA: TGTGCCACCAGCAGAGATCTCCGGACAGGGGGCGGAACAGATACGCAGTATTTT. Translated, it gives CATSRDLRTGGGTDTQYF.

The chain recombines TRBV30 with TRBJ2-3; the match to TRBD1 covers 9 bases. This CDR3 contains 16 residues. The V gene's germline CDR1 is GTSNPN and CDR2 SVGIG (reference sequence). V lost 0 bases and J lost 3; bases outside the gene matches: 7. The CDR3 DNA reads as TGTGCCTGGAGTGTACCCGGACAGGGGTCTACAGATACGCAGTATTTT. It codes for CAWSVPGQGSTDTQYF.

The rearrangement joins TRBV10-1 to TRBJ2-7; TRBD2 matches at 11 bases. The germline V gene has CDR1 WNHNN and CDR2 SYGVQD (reference sequence). The trim removed 3 bases at V and 3 bases at J, leaving 4 bases unmatched. The CDR3 is 15 residues long. The CDR3 region has the DNA TGCGCCAGCAGTGAAGCACTAGCGGGAGTCTACGAGCAGTACTTC. It yields the protein CASSEALAGVYEQYF.

CDR3 sequence reads: CASFPETGGYGYTF. The CDR3 DNA is TGTGCCAGCTTTCCCGAAACAGGGGGCTATGGCTACACCTTC. V and J are TRBV6-5 and TRBJ1-2; 8 bases line up with TRBD1. The CDR3 runs to 14 residues. V lost 8 bases to trimming and J lost 4 bases; unmatched junction nucleotides: 9. The germline gives CDR1 MNHEY, CDR2 SVGAGI.

The chain uses TRBV7-8 and TRBJ2-7, with 8 bases that match TRBD1. This CDR3 has 17 amino acids. Germline V lookup: CDR1 SGHVS, CDR2 FQNEAQ. Trimming at V came to 0 bases and at J to 7 bases, leaving 14 bases not matched to a gene. As DNA, the CDR3 is TGTGCCAGCAGCTTAGCGGAAGGGACAGGACGCGTTGGAGAGCAGTACTTC. This encodes CASSLAEGTGRVGEQYF.

CDR3 loop: CASSFTGQGPTYEQYF. The DNA for the CDR3 is TGTGCCAGCAGCTTTACAGGACAGGGGCCCACCTACGAGCAGTACTTC. The chain is built from TRBV11-2 and TRBJ2-7; 9 bases fit TRBD1. The CDR3 consists of 16 residues. CDR1 SGHAT and CDR2 FQNNGV come from the germline V gene. Losses at the gene ends were 3 bases for V and 2 bases for J; bases not matched to a gene: 8.

A remark on this clone: Within the sample, other DNA sequences also encode this same CDR3. CDR3 amino acids: CASSLGGLAGRETQYF. The CDR3 DNA sequence: TGTGCCAGCAGCTTAGGTGGGCTAGCGGGAAGAGAGACCCAGTACTTC. This chain connects TRBV7-2 to TRBJ2-5; 9 nucleotides agree with TRBD2. Per germline, CDR1 SGHTA and CDR2 FQGNSA. V dropped 1 base and J dropped 4; count of bases not matched to a gene: 7. This CDR3 comprises 16 residues.

This clone has only one observation. CDR3 loop: CASLPQGVDTEAFF. The CDR3 DNA is TGTGCCAGTCTTCCTCAGGGGGTGGACACTGAAGCTTTCTTT. The chain combines TRBV6-5 with TRBJ1-1, with TRBD1 identical over 7 bases. With 9 bases clipped from V and 3 bases from J, the junction kept 10 bases outside the gene matches. This CDR3 comprises 14 residues. The germline CDR1 and CDR2 sequences are MNHEY and SVGAGI.

This clone was seen only once. This sequence joins TRBV4-3 and TRBJ2-1; tentative D call: TRBD2 (5 bases). CDR3 length: 14 residues. The V and J ends lost 3 bases and 3 bases respectively, with 9 bases between them. Germline V gene data show CDR1 as LGHNA and CDR2 as YSLEER. The CDR3 nucleotides are TGCGCCAGCAGCCATTCCGGGGACTACAATGAGCAGTTCTTC. As protein: CASSHSGDYNEQFF.

The gene calls are TRBV28 and TRBJ2-5; 9 bases are shared with TRBD1. CDR1 MDHEN and CDR2 SYDVKM come from the germline V gene. J was trimmed by 5 bases and V by 5 bases; bases with no gene match: 9. The CDR3 runs to 15 residues. The CDR3: CASSPGTGIGETQYF. The CDR3 coding sequence is TGTGCCAGCAGTCCGGGGACAGGGATCGGGGAGACCCAGTACTTC.

The rearrangement links TRBV4-1 to TRBJ1-3; TRBD1 aligns across 10 bases. Trimming at V came to 2 bases and at J to 2 bases, leaving 6 bases not matched to a gene. CDR1 is MGHRA and CDR2 is YSYEKL in the germline V gene. The CDR3 loop spans 17 amino acids. The CDR3 protein is CASSQNPGQGAGNTIYF. Written as DNA, the CDR3 is TGCGCCAGCAGCCAAAATCCCGGACAGGGGGCTGGAAACACCATATATTTT.

This sequence joins TRBV6-6 and TRBJ2-7; 10 nucleotides agree with TRBD2. Trimming cost V 5 bases and J 3 bases; bases outside gene matches: 1. The CDR3 runs to 13 residues. CDR1 and CDR2 from the germline V gene are MNHNY and SVGAGI (reference sequence). The CDR3 DNA is TGTGCCAGCAGTCGGACTAGCGGCTACGAGCAGTACTTC. Its translation is CASSRTSGYEQYF.

The gene calls are TRBV19 and TRBJ1-5; weak D call: TRBD1 (5 bases). The CDR3 contains 13 residues. Trimming shortened V by 0 bases and J by 6 bases, and 6 bases separated the two germline ends. Looked up from germline, CDR1 is LNHDA and CDR2 is SQIVND (reference sequence). CDR3 amino acids: CASSIEGGQPQHF. The CDR3 DNA reads TGTGCCAGTAGTATAGAGGGGGGTCAGCCCCAGCATTTT.

The table lists this clone with a count of one. The rearrangement joins TRBV5-1 to TRBJ1-6, with D uncertain. From germline, CDR1 is SGHRS and CDR2 YFSETQ. V was cut by 4 bases and J by 6 bases, with 14 bases left in between. CDR3 length: 15 residues. The CDR3 here is CASSTQEASNSPLHF. For the CDR3, the DNA is TGCGCCAGCAGCACTCAGGAGGCGTCTAATTCACCCCTCCACTTT.

This clone was recorded only once. The rearrangement links TRBV28 to TRBJ1-1, with D perhaps matching TRBD1 (5 bases). Germline assignment: CDR1 MDHEN and CDR2 SYDVKM. The CDR3 is 14 residues long. V gave up 2 bases and J gave up 3 bases, with 10 bases separating them. CDR3 in DNA: TGTGCCAGCAGTTTAGGACACGCTGACACTGAAGCTTTCTTT. It is translated as CASSLGHADTEAFF.

V is TRBV15 and J is TRBJ2-1, with 7 bases matching TRBD2. V trimming: 0 bases; J trimming: 4 bases; junction bases outside the gene matches: 6. The V gene's germline CDR1 is LNHNV and CDR2 YYDKDF (reference sequence). CDR3 length equals 16 residues. The CDR3 region is CATSRDGGEVYNEQFF. The CDR3, as DNA: TGTGCCACCAGCAGAGATGGGGGGGAGGTTTACAATGAGCAGTTCTTC.

The chain recombines TRBV6-5 with TRBJ2-1, with 7 bases lining up with TRBD2. The germline CDR1 and CDR2 sequences are MNHEY and SVGAGI. The CDR3 has 13 residues. The junction had 5 bases not matched to a gene; V was cut back by 3 bases and J by 9 bases. The CDR3 loop is CASSYTSAGEQFF. CDR3 nucleotides: TGTGCCAGCAGTTATACTAGCGCGGGTGAGCAGTTCTTC.